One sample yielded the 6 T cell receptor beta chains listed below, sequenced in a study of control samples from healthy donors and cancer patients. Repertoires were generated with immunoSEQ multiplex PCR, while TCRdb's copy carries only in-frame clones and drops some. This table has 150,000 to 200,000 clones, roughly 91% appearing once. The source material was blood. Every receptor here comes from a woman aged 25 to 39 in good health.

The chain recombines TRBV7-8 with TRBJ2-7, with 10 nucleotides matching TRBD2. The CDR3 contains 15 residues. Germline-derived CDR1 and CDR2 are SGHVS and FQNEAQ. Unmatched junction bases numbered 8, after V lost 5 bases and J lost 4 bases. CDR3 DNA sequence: TGTGCCAGCAGCGACTACAGCGGGAGGGCTTACGAGCAGTACTTC. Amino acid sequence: CASSDYSGRAYEQYF.

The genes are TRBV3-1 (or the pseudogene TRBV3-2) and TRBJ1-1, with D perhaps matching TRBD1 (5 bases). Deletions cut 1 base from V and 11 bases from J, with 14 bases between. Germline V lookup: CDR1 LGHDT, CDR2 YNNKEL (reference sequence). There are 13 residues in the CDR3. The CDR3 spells CASSQVGREVAFF. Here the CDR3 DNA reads TGTGCCAGCAGCCAAGTCGGCAGGGAGGTCGCTTTCTTT.

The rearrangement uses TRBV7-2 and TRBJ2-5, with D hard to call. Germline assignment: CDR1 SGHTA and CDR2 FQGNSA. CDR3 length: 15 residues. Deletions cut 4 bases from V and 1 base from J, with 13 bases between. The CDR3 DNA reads TGTGCCAGCAGCTGGAGTAGCCACCCCCAAGAGACCCAGTACTTC. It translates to CASSWSSHPQETQYF. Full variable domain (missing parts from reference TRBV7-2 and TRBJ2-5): GAGVSQSPSNKVTEKGKDVELRCDPISGHTALYWYRQSLGQGLEFLIYFQGNSAPDKSGLPSDRFSAERTGGSVSTLTIQRTQQEDSAVYLCASSWSSHPQETQYFGPGTRLLVL.

CDR3 in amino acids: CASSPPGMSTDTQYF. As DNA, the CDR3 is TGTGCCAGCTCACCACCCGGGATGAGCACAGATACGCAGTATTTT. This chain uses TRBV18 with TRBJ2-3; D is perhaps TRBD2 (5 bases). The V and J ends lost 0 bases and 0 bases respectively, with 7 bases between them. Germline CDR1 reads KGHSH; CDR2 reads LQKENI. The CDR3 is 15 residues long.

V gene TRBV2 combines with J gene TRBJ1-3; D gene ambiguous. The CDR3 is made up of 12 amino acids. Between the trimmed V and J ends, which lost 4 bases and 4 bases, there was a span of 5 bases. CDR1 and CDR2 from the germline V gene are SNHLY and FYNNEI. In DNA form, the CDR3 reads TGTGCCAGCAGTGGAGGGGGAAACACCATATATTTT. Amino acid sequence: CASSGGGNTIYF.

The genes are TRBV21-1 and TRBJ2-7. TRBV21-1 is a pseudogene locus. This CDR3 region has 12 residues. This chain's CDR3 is CASSNKAYEQYF. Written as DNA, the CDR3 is TGTGCCAGCAGCAACAAAGCCTACGAGCAGTACTTC.